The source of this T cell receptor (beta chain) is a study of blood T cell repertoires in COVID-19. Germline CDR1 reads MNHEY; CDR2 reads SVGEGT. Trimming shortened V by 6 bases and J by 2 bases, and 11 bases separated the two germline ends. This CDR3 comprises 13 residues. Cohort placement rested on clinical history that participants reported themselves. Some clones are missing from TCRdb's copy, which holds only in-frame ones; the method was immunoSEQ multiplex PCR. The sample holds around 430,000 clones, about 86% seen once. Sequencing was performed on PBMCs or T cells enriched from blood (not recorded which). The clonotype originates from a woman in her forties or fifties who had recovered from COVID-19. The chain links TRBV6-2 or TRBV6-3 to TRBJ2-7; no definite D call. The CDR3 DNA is TGTGCCAGCAGCCCCCCACACGCCTACGAGCAGTACTTC. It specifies CASSPPHAYEQYF.